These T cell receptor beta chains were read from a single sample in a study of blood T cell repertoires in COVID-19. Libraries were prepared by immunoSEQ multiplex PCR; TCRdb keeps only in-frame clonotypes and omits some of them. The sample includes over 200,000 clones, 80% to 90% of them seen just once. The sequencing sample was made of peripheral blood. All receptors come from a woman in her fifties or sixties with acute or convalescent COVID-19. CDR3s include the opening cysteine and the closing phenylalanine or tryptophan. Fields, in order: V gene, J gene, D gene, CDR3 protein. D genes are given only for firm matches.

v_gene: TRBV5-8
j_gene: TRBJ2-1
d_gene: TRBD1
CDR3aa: CASSLGTGVHEQFF

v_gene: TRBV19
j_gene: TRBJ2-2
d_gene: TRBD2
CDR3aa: CASSPGLAGGTGELFF

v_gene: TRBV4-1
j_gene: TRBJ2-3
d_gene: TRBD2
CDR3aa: CASSQDGGGLADTQYF

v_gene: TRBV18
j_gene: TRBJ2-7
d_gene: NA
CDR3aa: CASSRDTPYEQYF

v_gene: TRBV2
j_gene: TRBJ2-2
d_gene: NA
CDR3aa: CASRVSGNTGELFF

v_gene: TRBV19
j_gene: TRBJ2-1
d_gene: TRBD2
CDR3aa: CASSSGSRNEQFF

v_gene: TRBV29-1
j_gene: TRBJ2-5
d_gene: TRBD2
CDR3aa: CSVAPGTSAKTQETQYF

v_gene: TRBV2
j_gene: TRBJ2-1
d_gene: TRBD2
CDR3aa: CASTVVTSGMGEQFF

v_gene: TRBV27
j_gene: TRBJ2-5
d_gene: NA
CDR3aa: CASSADRTGKETQYF

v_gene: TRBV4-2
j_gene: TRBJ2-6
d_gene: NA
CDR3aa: CASSQAPGGSGANVLTF

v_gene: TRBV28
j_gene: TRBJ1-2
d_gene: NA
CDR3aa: CASSGRDGFPVYGYTF

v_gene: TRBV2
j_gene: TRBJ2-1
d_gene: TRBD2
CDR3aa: CASKGLAGAGNEQFF

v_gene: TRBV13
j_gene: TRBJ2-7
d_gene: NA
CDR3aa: CASSLGGGSAGQAVEQYF

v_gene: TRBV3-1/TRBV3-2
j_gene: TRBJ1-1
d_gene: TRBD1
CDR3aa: CASSLEGAVSTEAFF

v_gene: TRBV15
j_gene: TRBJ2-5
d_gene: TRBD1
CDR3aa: CATSRGLDREETQYF

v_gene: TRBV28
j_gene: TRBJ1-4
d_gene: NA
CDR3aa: CASRPDSNEKLFF

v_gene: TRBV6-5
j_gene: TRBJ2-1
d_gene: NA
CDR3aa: CASSSGQTYNEQFF

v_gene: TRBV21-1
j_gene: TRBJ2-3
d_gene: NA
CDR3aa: CASSKCGFPSGRTDTQYF

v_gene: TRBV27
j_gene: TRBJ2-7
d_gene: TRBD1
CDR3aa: CASSLTGPYEQYF

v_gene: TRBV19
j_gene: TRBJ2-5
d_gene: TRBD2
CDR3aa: CASNDGGGRETQYF

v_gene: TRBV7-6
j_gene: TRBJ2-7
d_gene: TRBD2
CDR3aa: CASSLVAGGPRIPGYEQYF

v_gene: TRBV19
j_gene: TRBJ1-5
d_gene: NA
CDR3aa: CASSILGSSNQPQHF

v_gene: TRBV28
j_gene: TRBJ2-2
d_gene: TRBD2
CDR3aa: CASSLGGSRTGELFF

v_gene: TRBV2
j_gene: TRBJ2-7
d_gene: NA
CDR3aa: CASSVRPEGGDEQYF

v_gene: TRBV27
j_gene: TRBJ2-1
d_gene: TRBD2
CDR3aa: CASSQPGLNNEQFF

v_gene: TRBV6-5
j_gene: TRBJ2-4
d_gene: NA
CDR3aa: CASSYDGQTGIQYF

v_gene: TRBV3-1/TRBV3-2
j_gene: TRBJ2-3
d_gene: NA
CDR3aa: CASSQDLALTDTQYF

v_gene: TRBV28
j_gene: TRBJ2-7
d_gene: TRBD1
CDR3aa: CASGRSQGVGGQYF

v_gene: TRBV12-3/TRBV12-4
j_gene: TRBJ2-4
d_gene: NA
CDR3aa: CASSLKAVGIQYF

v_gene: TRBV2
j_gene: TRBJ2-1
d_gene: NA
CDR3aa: CASRDTEVLRSKQFF

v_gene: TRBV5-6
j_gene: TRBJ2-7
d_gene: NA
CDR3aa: CASSLPPAGEYF

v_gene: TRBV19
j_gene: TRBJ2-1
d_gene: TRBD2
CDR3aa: CASSTQGTSGISQFF

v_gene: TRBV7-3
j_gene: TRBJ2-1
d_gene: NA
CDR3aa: CASSLYASRARNPNEQFF

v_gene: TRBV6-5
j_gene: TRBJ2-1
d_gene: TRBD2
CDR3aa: CASSVLAGGQDEQFF

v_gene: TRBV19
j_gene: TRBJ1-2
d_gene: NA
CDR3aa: CASTLGIRDTHYGYTF

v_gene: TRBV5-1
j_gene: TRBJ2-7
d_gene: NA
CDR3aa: CASSLMQGGEQYF

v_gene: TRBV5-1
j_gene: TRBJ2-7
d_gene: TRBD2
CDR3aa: CASSPLGTSGGTYEQYF

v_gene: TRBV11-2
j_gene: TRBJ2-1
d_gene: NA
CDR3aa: CASSSGWYNEQFF

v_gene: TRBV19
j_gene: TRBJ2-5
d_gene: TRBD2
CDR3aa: CASSIGGTSGTVGETQYF

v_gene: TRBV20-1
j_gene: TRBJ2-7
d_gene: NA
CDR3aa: CSASSRDWSSYEQYF

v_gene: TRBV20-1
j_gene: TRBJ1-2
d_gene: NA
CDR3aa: CSASPAGNYGYTF

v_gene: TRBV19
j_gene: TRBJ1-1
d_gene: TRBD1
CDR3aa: CASSARTGGTEAFF

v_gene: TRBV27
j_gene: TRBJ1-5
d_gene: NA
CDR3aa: CASSWANNQPQHF

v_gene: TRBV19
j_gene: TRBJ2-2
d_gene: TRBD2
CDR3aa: CASSPTDRVVLAGGNTGELFF

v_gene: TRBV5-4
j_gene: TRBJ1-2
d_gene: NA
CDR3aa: CASSLDWGQKYGYTF

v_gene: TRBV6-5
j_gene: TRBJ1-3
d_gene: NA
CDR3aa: CASSYGTGGLGNTIYF

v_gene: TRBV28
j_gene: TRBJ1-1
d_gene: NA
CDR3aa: CASSLSGTWDEQGEAFF

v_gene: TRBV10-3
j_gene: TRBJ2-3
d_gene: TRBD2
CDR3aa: CAIRGLAGGWDTQYF

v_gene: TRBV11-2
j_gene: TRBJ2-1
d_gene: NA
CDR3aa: CASSPRTYNEQFF